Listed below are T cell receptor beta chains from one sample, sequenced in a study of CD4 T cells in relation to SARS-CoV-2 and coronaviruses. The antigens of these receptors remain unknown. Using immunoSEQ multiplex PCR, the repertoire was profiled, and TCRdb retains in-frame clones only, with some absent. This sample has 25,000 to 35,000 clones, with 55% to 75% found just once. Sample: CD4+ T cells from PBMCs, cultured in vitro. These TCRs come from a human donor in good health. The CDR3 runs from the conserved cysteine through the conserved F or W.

CASSINGGGEKLFF	TRBV19
CASSKSRAQANEQYF	TRBV19
CASSQVTQGYSSYNEQFF	TRBV4-1
CASSFGDRGLGQPQHF	TRBV19
CASSPGRRSETQYF	TRBV4-3
CASRGRRGGYTF	TRBV18
CASSYGRGLVSYEQYF	TRBV6-5
CASSEEWDTRVGYTF	TRBV6-1
CASRADRGGNQPQHF	TRBV2
CASSQDQGSDEKLFF	TRBV4-1
CASNILKAEQYF	TRBV12-1
CATRGDRGEPGPYEQYF	TRBV24-1
CASSLIPGPSNQPQHF	TRBV5-5
CASSQGEQGDEQYF	TRBV4-2
CASSPVDRGNYGYTF	TRBV18
CASSYPGRTNEKLFF	TRBV6-6
CASSQDRRFGQDDQPQHF	TRBV4-1
CASSLKPLAGPYEQYF	TRBV7-6
CASRLGPNNEQFF	TRBV5-1
CASRSERGYTF	TRBV28
CACFPRTGQTF	TRBV30
CASSLSGAVNYGYTF	TRBV7-9
CSVEGGYGYTF	TRBV29-1
CASSYAGYEQYF	TRBV6-6
CASSVSEKLFF	TRBV2
CASSLLGSGSGYNEQFF	TRBV19
CASSQDRGLTEAFF	TRBV3-1/TRBV3-2
CASSQGPDTQYF	TRBV4-1
CASSPDAGVTNEKLFF	TRBV19
CASSLSAGGYGYTF	TRBV7-8
CASSPGLGEQFF	TRBV5-6
CASSYSIGQGDQPQHF	TRBV6-5
CASSTPKGTVNTEAFF	TRBV19
CSVENYWDGRSETQYF	TRBV29-1
CSGQTSGGDNEQFF	TRBV29-1
CASSLRTENSPLHF	TRBV27
CASSQFQRSPRAGANVLTF	TRBV14
CASSITWEDTQYF	TRBV7-6
CASSLAGGNYGYTF	TRBV7-2
CASSQNRVGNTIYF	TRBV4-3
CAISGLLDFSSYNEQFF	TRBV10-3
CASSAPGGAGDTQYF	TRBV9
CASSVEARADTQYF	TRBV9
CASSPGQGWYKTEAFF	TRBV5-4
CASSPHENTEAFF	TRBV7-9
CATSGHSGQGRGDEQFF	TRBV24-1
CASSQGGEAAEAFF	TRBV11-3
CASSLAASGDYEQYF	TRBV5-6